The 23 T cell receptor beta chains given below trace back to one sample, sequenced in a study of beta chain features in type 1 diabetes. Every isolated RNA sample was fully reverse transcribed, so sequencing captured expressed TCRB transcripts. This table comes from immunoSEQ multiplex PCR, and its TCRdb copy is limited to in-frame clones, with some not included. The table lists under 300,000 clones, around 26% of them singletons. Sample: central memory CD4+ T cells from blood. The receptors stem from a man younger than 40 in good health.

This clone was counted between two and nine times. This chain connects TRBV25-1 to TRBJ2-7, with 8 bases that match TRBD1. Germline CDR1 reads MGHDK; CDR2 reads SYGVNS. The CDR3 runs 13 residues. The J segment lost 6 bases and the V segment lost 5 bases, leaving 6 bases of the junction unmatched. CDR3 sequence: CASSLGTGLEQYF. The CDR3 DNA is TGTGCCAGCAGTCTCGGGACAGGCCTCGAGCAGTACTTC.

J is TRBJ1-1 and V is TRBV5-8; D gene ambiguous. V shed 0 bases and J shed 11 bases, with 8 bases lying between them. Germline V gives CDR1 SGHTS, CDR2 YDEGEE. The CDR3 runs 11 residues. As DNA, the CDR3 is TGTGCCAGCAGCTTGGAAGTGAGGGCTTTCTTT. This gives the protein CASSLEVRAFF.

This clone has only a few counts. The V and J genes are TRBV2 and TRBJ2-3, with 11 bases matching TRBD2. This CDR3 is built from 15 residues. J lost 5 bases, V lost 6 bases, and 7 bases had no gene match. CDR1 is SNHLY and CDR2 is FYNNEI in the germline V gene. The CDR3 DNA is TGTGCCAGCAGGAAGACTAGCGGGATTGGAGATACGCAGTATTTT. Protein product: CASRKTSGIGDTQYF.

In this sample, this clone turned up a few times. The rearrangement uses TRBV7-6 and TRBJ2-1; TRBD1 matches at 10 bases. The V gene's germline CDR1 is SGHVS and CDR2 FNYEAQ. This CDR3 has 15 residues. J was trimmed by 4 bases and V by 1 base; bases with no gene match: 1. The CDR3 sequence is CASSLGGQGYNEQFF. The CDR3 nucleotides are TGTGCCAGCAGCTTAGGGGGACAGGGGTACAATGAGCAGTTCTTC. The full variable domain, with the rest looked up from reference TRBV7-6 and TRBJ2-1, is GAGVSQSPRYKVTKRGQDVALRCDPISGHVSLYWYRQALGQGPEFLTYFNYEAQQDKSGLPNDRFSAERPEGSISTLTIQRTEQRDSAMYRCASSLGGQGYNEQFFGPGTRLTVL.

This clone was detected only a few times. V gene TRBV7-9 combines with J gene TRBJ2-7, with D maybe TRBD2 (5 bases). Germline lookup yields CDR1 SEHNR and CDR2 FQNEAQ (reference sequence). This CDR3 is 13 amino acids long. V was clipped by 5 bases and J by 7 bases, with 15 bases between them. CDR3 sequence: CASSRAGEREQYF. The CDR3 nucleotides read TGTGCCAGCAGCCGGGCCGGGGAGAGGGAGCAGTACTTC. The whole variable domain, remainder taken from reference TRBV7-9 and TRBJ2-7, is DTGVSQNPRHKITKRGQNVTFRCDPISEHNRLYWYRQTLGQGPEFLTYFQNEAQLEKSRLLSDRFSAERPKGSFSTLEIQRTEQGDSAMYLCASSRAGEREQYFGPGTRLTVT.

The rearrangement uses TRBV2 and TRBJ2-3; no definite D call. Trimming removed 4 bases at V and 0 bases at J, with 5 bases between. Per the germline V gene, CDR1 is SNHLY and CDR2 is FYNNEI. The CDR3 sequence is 13 residues long. CDR3 protein: CASSVGSTDTQYF. CDR3 in DNA: TGTGCCAGCAGTGTGGGCAGCACAGATACGCAGTATTTT.

The sample holds a few counts of this clone. The J gene is TRBJ2-4, the V gene TRBV29-1; D unresolved. The V and J ends lost 5 bases and 2 bases respectively, with 22 bases between them. Germline CDR1 is SQVTM and CDR2 is ANQGSEA. This CDR3 comprises 17 residues. The CDR3 sequence is CSVSPSQQPLTKNIQYF. The CDR3 DNA is TGCAGCGTTTCCCCGAGCCAGCAGCCATTGACCAAAAACATTCAGTACTTC.

The chain carries TRBV19 and TRBJ2-3; the match to TRBD2 covers 7 bases. Per the germline V gene, CDR1 is LNHDA and CDR2 is SQIVND (reference sequence). This CDR3 region has 16 residues. Losses at the gene ends were 6 bases for V and 2 bases for J; bases not matched to a gene: 11. CDR3 coding DNA: TGTGCCAGTAGCCGGGGGGAGGCCCTAGTCACAGATACGCAGTATTTT. It translates to CASSRGEALVTDTQYF.

This clone was found a few times. This rearrangement joins TRBV5-1 to TRBJ2-1; D is unclear. The CDR3 covers 17 residues. Germline CDR1 reads SGHRS; CDR2 reads YFSETQ. Trimming removed 2 bases at V and 5 bases at J, with 20 bases between. The CDR3 reads CASSLRADFPVNNEQFF. In DNA form, the CDR3 reads TGCGCCAGCAGCTTAAGGGCAGACTTCCCCGTTAACAATGAGCAGTTCTTC.

The V gene is TRBV27, the J gene TRBJ2-5; 8 bases align to TRBD2. CDR3 length: 13 amino acids. Trimming took 8 bases from V and 5 from J; bases not matched to a gene: 7. Germline-derived CDR1 and CDR2 are MNHEY and SMNVEV (reference sequence). Here the CDR3 reads CASHPGGSETQYF. CDR3 bases: TGTGCCAGCCACCCGGGGGGGTCCGAGACCCAGTACTTC.

This clone was counted between two and nine times. This chain connects TRBV7-9 to TRBJ2-5, with D maybe TRBD1 (5 bases). The germline CDR1 and CDR2 sequences are SEHNR and FQNEAQ (reference sequence). Trimming left V 3 bases short and J 4 bases short, with 12 bases between. This CDR3 has 14 amino acids. CDR3 in amino acids: CASSFGETGETQYF. As DNA, the CDR3 is TGTGCCAGCAGCTTTGGGGAAACAGGAGAGACCCAGTACTTC. The full variable domain, its missing parts supplied by reference TRBV7-9 and TRBJ2-5, is DTGVSQNPRHKITKRGQNVTFRCDPISEHNRLYWYRQTLGQGPEFLTYFQNEAQLEKSRLLSDRFSAERPKGSFSTLEIQRTEQGDSAMYLCASSFGETGETQYFGPGTRLLVL.

This clone was seen a few times. This chain connects TRBV6-5 to TRBJ2-7; no clear D gene. Trimming left V 5 bases short and J 4 bases short, with 15 bases between. This CDR3 is 14 amino acids long. The germline V gene has CDR1 MNHEY and CDR2 SVGAGI. CDR3 loop: CASSVSRTAYEQYF. Here the CDR3 DNA reads TGTGCCAGCAGTGTGAGCAGGACCGCTTACGAGCAGTACTTC.

V and J are TRBV30 and TRBJ2-1; TRBD2 matches at 9 bases. CDR3 length: 16 residues. The germline CDR1 and CDR2 sequences are GTSNPN and SVGIG (reference sequence). Trimming removed 8 bases from V and 5 bases from J; junction bases left unmatched: 16. The CDR3 bases are TGTGCCAGCCTCGCTGGGAGGCGGGGGGGCCACAATGAGCAGTTCTTC. Its translation is CASLAGRRGGHNEQFF.

This clone came up a few times. The chain recombines TRBV7-2 with TRBJ1-5, with D unresolved. The CDR3 is 14 amino acids. Per the germline V gene, CDR1 is SGHTA and CDR2 is FQGNSA. Between the trimmed V and J ends, which lost 0 bases and 5 bases, there was a span of 8 bases. CDR3 sequence: CASSLAEGDQPQHF. The CDR3 bases are TGTGCCAGCAGCTTAGCAGAGGGAGATCAGCCCCAGCATTTT.

This clone has just a few counts. The chain couples TRBV10-2 to TRBJ2-7, with D perhaps given as TRBD1 or TRBD2 (6 bases each). Germline assignment: CDR1 WSHSY and CDR2 SAAADI. V dropped 4 bases and J dropped 3 bases, with 13 bases sitting between them. CDR3 size: 14 residues. The CDR3 sequence: CASSVGARGYEQYF. The CDR3 DNA sequence: TGCGCCAGCAGTGTGGGGGCGCGGGGCTACGAGCAGTACTTC.

This clone turned up a few times. The chain uses TRBV5-6 and TRBJ2-7; 7 bases agree with TRBD2. Germline V lookup: CDR1 SGHDT, CDR2 YYEEEE. The CDR3 extends over 16 amino acids. V lost 2 bases, J lost 3 bases, and 11 bases stayed unmatched. The CDR3 is CASSFSKRGPVYEQYF. As DNA, the CDR3 is TGTGCCAGCAGCTTTTCTAAGCGGGGCCCCGTCTACGAGCAGTACTTC.

This clone showed up just a few times. This chain joins TRBV13 and TRBJ1-6; D is unresolved. V was shortened by 2 bases and J by 9 bases, with 11 bases between the two germline ends. The germline gives CDR1 PRHDT, CDR2 FYEKMQ (reference sequence). The CDR3 is made up of 14 amino acids. For the CDR3, the DNA is TGTGCCAGCAGCTTAAAAGGGTTCGGTTCACCCCTCCACTTT. Amino acid sequence: CASSLKGFGSPLHF.

This chain joins TRBV11-1 and TRBJ2-6; D remains unclear. The germline V and J ends were trimmed by 5 bases and 2 bases, with 7 bases remaining between them. This CDR3 contains 14 residues. From germline, CDR1 is SGHAT and CDR2 FQDESV (reference sequence). The CDR3, as DNA: TGTGCCAGCAGCCTTGGGCCTGGGGCCAACGTCCTGACTTTC. Its translation: CASSLGPGANVLTF.

This clone was counted between two and nine times. V and J are TRBV14 and TRBJ2-3; D is tentatively TRBD1 or TRBD2 (6 bases each). V gave up 4 bases and J gave up 6 bases, with 11 bases separating them. From germline, CDR1 is SGHDN and CDR2 FVKESK. The CDR3 length is 13 residues. The CDR3 DNA reads as TGTGCCAGCAGCCCCGGGGGCATGGATACGCAGTATTTT. It is translated as CASSPGGMDTQYF.

The CDR3, as DNA: TGTGCCAGCAGCTCACCGGGAGGGGTCTCCTACAATGAGCAGTTCTTC. This sequence encodes CASSSPGGVSYNEQFF. The chain is built from TRBV28 and TRBJ2-1; 8 bases are a match to TRBD2. Germline V lookup: CDR1 MDHEN, CDR2 SYDVKM. V gave up 6 bases and J gave up 0 bases; unmatched junction bases: 7. The CDR3 is 16 amino acids.

This clone was observed a handful of times. The V call is TRBV30, the J call TRBJ2-7; D possibly corresponds to TRBD2 (6 bases). There are 14 residues in the CDR3. The V end was cut by 4 bases, the J end by 0 bases, with 13 bases between. Germline assignment: CDR1 GTSNPN and CDR2 SVGIG (reference sequence). DNA of the CDR3: TGTGCCTGGATGAATTGGAGGGTCTCCTACGAGCAGTACTTC. It is translated as CAWMNWRVSYEQYF. The full variable domain, rest sourced from reference TRBV30 and TRBJ2-7, is SQTIHQWPATLVQPVGSPLSLECTVEGTSNPNLYWYRQAAGRGLQLLFYSVGIGQISSEVPQNLSASRPQDRQFILSSKKLLLSDSGFYLCAWMNWRVSYEQYFGPGTRLTVT.

This clone was counted between two and nine times. V gene TRBV9 combines with J gene TRBJ1-4; D is unclear. The germline V gene has CDR1 SGDLS and CDR2 YYNGEE. CDR3 length: 16 residues. V was trimmed by 0 bases and J by 1 base, leaving 10 bases between them. CDR3 DNA: TGTGCCAGCAGCGTAGCTAGCCCAGGAACTAATGAAAAACTGTTTTTT. Protein sequence: CASSVASPGTNEKLFF.

This clone has only a few counts. The chain is built from TRBV27 and TRBJ2-5; 8 nucleotides line up with TRBD1. This CDR3 is 13 amino acids long. From germline, CDR1 is MNHEY and CDR2 SMNVEV (reference sequence). V lost 6 bases, J lost 2 bases, and 2 bases stayed unmatched. In DNA form, the CDR3 reads TGTGCCAGCAGCAGGGGGCCGCAAGAGACCCAGTACTTC. Protein product: CASSRGPQETQYF.